These T cell receptor beta chains were read from a single sample in a study of PD-L1 blockade in urothelial cancer. Here immunoSEQ multiplex PCR was the method, and the copy in TCRdb shows in-frame clones only, minus some. The profile shows around 40,000 clones, around four fifths of them singletons. The sequences come from PBMCs, collected around atezolizumab (anti-PD-L1) treatment. The receptor source for this set is a man in his sixties with urothelial cancer. Each CDR3 is given with its conserved first and last residue. A D gene is named only where the DNA matches it firmly. Only part of the rows carry a size: once, few, many, or a class if the clone is expanded.

j_call | v_call | clone_size | d_call | cdr3_aa | cdr3_nt
TRBJ1-1 | TRBV28 | NA | TRBD1 | CASRRTGNGEAFF | TGTGCCAGCCGAAGGACAGGGAATGGGGAAGCTTTCTTT
TRBJ2-3 | TRBV5-1 | NA | NA | CASSASGRTDTQYF | TGCGCCAGCAGCGCCTCGGGGAGAACAGATACGCAGTATTTT
TRBJ2-5 | TRBV6-1 | NA | TRBD2 | CASSFGLGAETQYF | TGTGCCAGCAGTTTCGGACTAGGGGCAGAGACCCAGTACTTC
TRBJ1-2 | TRBV19 | few | TRBD1 | CASTPGQAYGYTF | TGTGCCAGTACTCCAGGACAGGCTTATGGCTACACCTTC
TRBJ2-3 | TRBV6-1 | NA | NA | CASSLLRAEDTQYF | TGTGCCAGCAGTCTCTTGCGGGCGGAAGATACGCAGTATTTT
TRBJ1-4 | TRBV5-4 | NA | NA | CASSPPGATNEKLFF | TGTGCCAGCAGCCCGCCAGGGGCCACTAATGAAAAACTGTTTTTT
TRBJ2-7 | TRBV7-2 | NA | NA | CASSLKRGSYEQYF | TGTGCCAGCAGCTTAAAACGGGGATCCTACGAGCAGTACTTC
TRBJ2-7 | TRBV6-5 | NA | TRBD2 | CASGRGTDEQYF | TGTGCCAGCGGGCGGGGGACGGACGAGCAGTACTTC
TRBJ1-2 | TRBV5-1 | NA | NA | CASSPWGEGYGYTF | TGCGCCAGCAGCCCCTGGGGGGAAGGCTATGGCTACACCTTC
TRBJ1-1 | TRBV19 | NA | NA | CASSLLTGTEAFF | TGTGCCAGTAGTCTACTCACAGGGACTGAAGCTTTCTTT
TRBJ2-3 | TRBV5-8 | NA | NA | CASSWGQPTDTQYF | TGTGCCAGCAGCTGGGGACAACCAACAGATACGCAGTATTTT
TRBJ2-2 | TRBV29-1 | few | NA | CSVVFGVSNTGELFF | TGCAGCGTTGTATTCGGGGTTTCGAACACCGGGGAGCTGTTTTTT
TRBJ2-5 | TRBV7-2 | few | TRBD2 | CASSLDLAGGRETQYF | TGTGCCAGCAGCTTAGATCTAGCGGGAGGGAGAGAGACCCAGTACTTC
TRBJ2-5 | TRBV9 | NA | TRBD2 | CASSVSGLAGGYQETQYF | TGTGCCAGCAGCGTAAGTGGACTAGCGGGGGGGTACCAAGAGACCCAGTACTTC
TRBJ1-1 | TRBV5-6 | NA | NA | CASSLEGRRSEAFF | TGTGCCAGCAGCTTAGAGGGCCGCCGCAGTGAAGCTTTCTTT
TRBJ2-1 | TRBV9 | NA | NA | CASSVAGWDNEQFF | TGTGCCAGCAGCGTAGCGGGATGGGACAATGAGCAGTTCTTC
TRBJ2-2 | TRBV7-7 | NA | NA | CASSPGAGELFF | TGTGCTAGCAGCCCCGGAGCCGGGGAGCTGTTTTTT
TRBJ2-3 | TRBV15 | NA | NA | CATSSAGGVTSTDTQYF | TGTGCCACCAGCAGTGCCGGCGGGGTGACTAGCACAGATACGCAGTATTTT
TRBJ2-7 | TRBV27 | once | TRBD1 | CASSRQGVRYEQYF | TGTGCCAGCAGCCGACAGGGAGTTCGTTACGAGCAGTACTTC
TRBJ1-2 | TRBV19 | NA | TRBD1 | CASSKTGTGTHGYTF | TGTGCCAGTAGTAAAACCGGGACAGGGACCCATGGCTACACCTTC
TRBJ2-2 | TRBV5-1 | NA | NA | CASQDIKFTGELFF | TGCGCCAGCCAGGACATTAAGTTCACCGGGGAGCTGTTTTTT
TRBJ2-7 | TRBV30 | NA | TRBD2 | CAWSKTSGYEQYF | TGTGCCTGGAGTAAAACTAGCGGCTACGAGCAGTACTTC
TRBJ1-1 | TRBV6-5 | NA | TRBD1 | CASQGGRNTEAFF | TGTGCCAGTCAGGGGGGACGGAACACTGAAGCTTTCTTT
TRBJ2-3 | TRBV5-4 | NA | TRBD2 | CASSPGLAVSTDTQYF | TGTGCCAGCAGCCCCGGACTAGCGGTTAGCACAGATACGCAGTATTTT
TRBJ1-2 | TRBV5-1 | NA | NA | CASSFLGTDYGYTF | TGCGCCAGCAGCTTCCTAGGGACTGACTATGGCTACACCTTC
TRBJ2-3 | TRBV5-4 | few | NA | CASSLRLGSTDTQYF | TGTGCCAGCAGCTTGCGGCTCGGGTCCACGGATACGCAGTATTTT
TRBJ2-7 | TRBV5-6 | few | NA | CASSLSLFYEQYF | TGTGCCAGCAGCTTGAGTCTATTCTACGAGCAGTACTTC
TRBJ2-7 | TRBV2 | large | NA | CASSPMTGMDEQYF | TGTGCCAGCAGCCCGATGACAGGTATGGACGAGCAGTACTTC
TRBJ1-1 | TRBV2 | NA | NA | CASSERGSTEAFF | TGTGCCAGCAGTGAAAGGGGGAGCACTGAAGCTTTCTTT
TRBJ2-1 | TRBV6-4 | NA | NA | CASSLKWGGDNEQFF | TGTGCCAGCAGTCTCAAATGGGGAGGTGACAATGAGCAGTTCTTC
TRBJ2-1 | TRBV4-2 | few | TRBD1 | CASSQDGDRVSNEQFF | TGTGCCAGCAGCCAAGACGGCGACAGGGTTAGTAATGAGCAGTTCTTC
TRBJ2-7 | TRBV28 | NA | NA | CASSLLARGYEQYF | TGTGCCAGCAGTTTACTTGCCAGGGGATACGAGCAGTACTTC
TRBJ2-6 | TRBV7-2 | NA | NA | CASSPNFSGANVLTF | TGTGCCAGCAGCCCAAACTTCTCTGGGGCCAACGTCCTGACTTTC
TRBJ2-7 | TRBV5-1 | NA | TRBD1 | CASSLGRQGGEQYF | TGCGCCAGCAGCTTGGGGAGACAGGGCGGAGAGCAGTACTTC
TRBJ2-4 | TRBV7-9 | NA | TRBD1 | CASRPRDRESGIQYF | TGTGCCAGCAGACCCCGGGACAGGGAGTCTGGCATTCAGTACTTC
TRBJ1-2 | TRBV18 | NA | NA | CASSPSGELYGYTF | TGTGCCAGCTCCCCATCCGGGGAACTTTATGGCTACACCTTC
TRBJ1-2 | TRBV15 | once | TRBD1 | CATSRDREVRGYTF | TGTGCCACCAGCAGGGACAGGGAAGTGAGAGGCTACACCTTC
TRBJ2-7 | TRBV28 | NA | NA | CASSFQGLESYEQYF | TGTGCCAGCAGTTTCCAAGGACTCGAATCCTACGAGCAGTACTTC
TRBJ2-7 | TRBV6-6 | NA | NA | CASSRGGGYEQYF | TGTGCCAGCAGCCGGGGAGGGGGCTACGAGCAGTACTTC